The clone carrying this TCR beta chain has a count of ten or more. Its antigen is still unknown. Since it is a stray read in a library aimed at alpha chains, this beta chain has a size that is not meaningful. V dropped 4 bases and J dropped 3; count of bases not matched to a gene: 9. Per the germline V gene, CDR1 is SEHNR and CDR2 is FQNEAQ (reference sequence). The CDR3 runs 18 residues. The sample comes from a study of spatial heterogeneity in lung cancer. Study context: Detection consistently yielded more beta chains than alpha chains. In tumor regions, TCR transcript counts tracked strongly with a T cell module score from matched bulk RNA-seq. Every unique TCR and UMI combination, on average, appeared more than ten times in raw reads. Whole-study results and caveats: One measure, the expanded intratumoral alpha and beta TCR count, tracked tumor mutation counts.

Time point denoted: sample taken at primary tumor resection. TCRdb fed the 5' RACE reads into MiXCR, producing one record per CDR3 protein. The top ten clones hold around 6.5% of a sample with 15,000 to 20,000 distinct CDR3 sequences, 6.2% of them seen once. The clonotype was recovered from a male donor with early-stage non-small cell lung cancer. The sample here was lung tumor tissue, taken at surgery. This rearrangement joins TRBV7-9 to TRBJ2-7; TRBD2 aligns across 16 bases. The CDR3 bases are TGTGCCAGCAGCTCCCCGGGACTAGCGGGAGGGCCCCTCTACGAGCAGTACTTC. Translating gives CASSSPGLAGGPLYEQYF.